What follows are 5 T cell receptor beta chains derived from one specimen sequenced in a study of T cell repertoires in cytomegalovirus infection. What these receptors recognize is not known. Via MiXCR, TCRdb re-called the reads, giving one row per CDR3 protein. The sample lists about 110,000 distinct CDR3 sequences, around 45% seen once, with approximately 74% in the top ten. This specimen consisted of CD8+ T cells from cultured PBMCs, obtained from culture after CMV antigen stimulation. The receptors here all came from a human donor in good health (CMV status not recorded). Some clones in this sample may be carry-over from other donors' samples.

This chain links TRBV20-1 with TRBJ2-1, with TRBD2 identical over 8 bases. Per germline, CDR1 DFQATT and CDR2 SNEGSKA (reference sequence). With V trimmed by 2 bases and J by 6 bases, 15 bases remained unmatched. The CDR3 totals 17 residues. The CDR3, as DNA: TGCAGTGCTAGACCTACCCGGGGGGGGGACCATCCCAATGAGCAGTTCTTC. This sequence encodes CSARPTRGGDHPNEQFF.

V gene TRBV12-3 or TRBV12-4 combines with J gene TRBJ2-1; D uncertain. The V end lost 3 bases, the J end lost 8 bases, and 5 bases lay between the germline ends. This CDR3 has 11 amino acids. The CDR3 sequence is CASSLADEQFF. DNA of the CDR3: TGTGCCAGCAGTTTGGCGGATGAGCAGTTCTTC.

Details on this clonotype: A much more abundant neighbour one base away suggests this may be a read error. The genes are TRBV12-3 or TRBV12-4 and TRBJ2-7; D is uncertain. The CDR3 contains 12 residues. The V end lost 3 bases, the J end lost 3 bases, and 6 bases lay between the germline ends. The DNA of the CDR3 is TGTGCCAGCAGTTTTCGGGTCTACGAGCAGTACTTC. It encodes CASSFRVYEQYF.

This chain uses TRBV6-1 with TRBJ1-5; D not resolved. CDR1 and CDR2 from the germline V gene are MNHNS and SASEGT. The CDR3 consists of 14 residues. Deletions cut 5 bases from V and 7 bases from J, with 15 bases between. In DNA, the CDR3 is TGTGCCAGCAGTTATGGGCTTGGCGAGCAGCCCCAGCATTTT. Translated, it gives CASSYGLGEQPQHF.

The chain employs TRBV7-2 and TRBJ1-5, with D tentatively TRBD1 (5 bases). Trimming pared 1 base from V and 5 bases from J, leaving 12 bases between. CDR1 is SGHTA, CDR2 FQGNSA, per germline. This CDR3 is 15 amino acids long. The CDR3 sequence: CASSLDGAGYQPQHF. The CDR3 region has the DNA TGTGCCAGCAGCTTAGACGGGGCGGGGTATCAGCCCCAGCATTTT. The entire variable domain, with the rest obtained from reference TRBV7-2 and TRBJ1-5, is as follows: GAGVSQSPSNKVTEKGKDVELRCDPISGHTALYWYRQSLGQGLEFLIYFQGNSAPDKSGLPSDRFSAERTGGSVSTLTIQRTQQEDSAVYLCASSLDGAGYQPQHFGDGTRLSIL.